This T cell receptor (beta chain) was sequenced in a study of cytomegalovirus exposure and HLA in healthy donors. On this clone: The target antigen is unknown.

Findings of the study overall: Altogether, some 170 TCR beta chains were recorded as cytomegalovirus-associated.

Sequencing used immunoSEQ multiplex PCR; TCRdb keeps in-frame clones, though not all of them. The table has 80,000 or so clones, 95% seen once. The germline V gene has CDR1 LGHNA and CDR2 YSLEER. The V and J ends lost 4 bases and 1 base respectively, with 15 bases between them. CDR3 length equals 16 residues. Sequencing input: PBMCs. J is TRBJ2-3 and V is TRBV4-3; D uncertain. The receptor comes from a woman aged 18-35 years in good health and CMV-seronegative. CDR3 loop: CASSPLVAIGTDTQYF. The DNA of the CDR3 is TGCGCCAGCAGCCCTTTAGTCGCTATCGGCACAGATACGCAGTATTTT.